The clone carrying this TCR beta chain was seen more than once but under ten times. Its antigen is not known. In germline, CDR1 is LNHDA, CDR2 SQIVND (reference sequence). The CDR3 spans 12 residues. Trimming stripped 3 bases from V and 9 bases from J, with 8 bases between. TCRdb keeps only in-frame clones here, not all; method: immunoSEQ multiplex PCR. This table has a few hundred thousand clones, 70% appearing once. These data come from a study of cytotoxic CD8 clonotypes in ibrutinib-treated CLL. The overall study: Mean per-sample yields comprised just over 250,000 productive templates and approximately 97,000 productive rearrangements. Whole-study results and caveats: Circulating CD8+ T-cell counts were tracked by baseline clonality, which exceeded that of age-matched healthy donors.

The specimen was PBMCs, collected after 24 months of ibrutinib treatment. This clonotype originated in a human donor with chronic lymphocytic leukemia. The rearrangement joins TRBV19 to TRBJ2-2; possibly TRBD1 for D (6 bases). CDR3 protein: CASSIGGRELFF. The CDR3 bases are TGTGCCAGTAGTATTGGGGGCCGGGAGCTGTTTTTT. The complete variable domain, with remaining parts taken from reference TRBV19 and TRBJ2-2, reads DGGITQSPKYLFRKEGQNVTLSCEQNLNHDAMYWYRQDPGQGLRLIYYSQIVNDFQKGDIAEGYSVSREKKESFPLTVTSAQKNPTAFYLCASSIGGRELFFGEGSRLTVL.